The 24 T cell receptor beta chains below all came from one sample that was sequenced in a study of T cell changes during pregnancy in multiple sclerosis. Clones were read by immunoSEQ multiplex PCR, and TCRdb kept only the in-frame ones, dropping some. Here the sample spans about 75,000 clones, 80% to 90% being singletons. This sample comprised peripheral blood, obtained in the first trimester of pregnancy. All receptors derive from a female donor in good health, enrolled as a control in a pregnancy study.

The CDR3 region has the DNA TGTGCCACCAGCAGAGCTTGGGACAGGGGAGCTGGAAACACCATATATTTT. Protein product: CATSRAWDRGAGNTIYF. V is TRBV15 and J is TRBJ1-3, with 10 bases lining up with TRBD1. The CDR3 spans 17 residues. V shed 1 base and J 2 bases; nucleotides not matched to a gene: 5. CDR1 is LNHNV, CDR2 YYDKDF, per germline (reference sequence).

This rearrangement joins TRBV27 to TRBJ1-1, with a tentative D call TRBD1 (5 bases). The CDR3 has 15 residues. Germline V gene sequence: CDR1 MNHEY, CDR2 SMNVEV (reference sequence). Trimming took off 4 bases at V and 4 bases at J, with 16 bases between the two ends. Here the CDR3 reads CASSSNRQYGTEAFF. CDR3 in DNA: TGTGCCAGCAGTTCCAATCGACAGTACGGCACTGAAGCTTTCTTT.

This rearrangement joins TRBV6-5 to TRBJ2-7; TRBD2 matches 7 bases. This CDR3 is 11 amino acids long. Germline V gene data show CDR1 as MNHEY and CDR2 as SVGAGI. V lost 6 bases, J lost 13 bases, and 9 bases stayed unmatched. The CDR3 nucleotides are TGTGCCAGCAGGGGAGGGCGGCGGTTATACTTC. Translating gives CASRGGRRLYF.

V and J are TRBV5-1 and TRBJ1-1; tentative D call: TRBD1 (5 bases). From germline, CDR1 is SGHRS and CDR2 YFSETQ. CDR3 length equals 15 residues. Trimming took 7 bases from V and 9 from J, leaving 25 bases between them. The CDR3 protein is CASLFGQTAAKKAFF. CDR3 nucleotides: TGCGCCAGCCTCTTTGGACAAACCGCGGCCAAGAAAGCTTTCTTT.

The chain joins TRBV7-6 to TRBJ2-7; 7 positions match TRBD2. Per germline, CDR1 SGHVS and CDR2 FNYEAQ. The CDR3 runs to 15 residues. V shed 2 bases and J 0 bases; nucleotides not matched to a gene: 4. The CDR3 here is CASSLHGGSSYEQYF. DNA for the CDR3: TGTGCCAGCAGCTTACACGGGGGGAGCTCCTACGAGCAGTACTTC.

The chain employs TRBV5-6 and TRBJ1-2; 7 nucleotides match TRBD1. Germline V gene data show CDR1 as SGHDT and CDR2 as YYEEEE. The CDR3 is 14 residues long. The V and J ends lost 2 bases and 7 bases, in that order; junction bases with no gene match: 8. CDR3 coding DNA: TGTGCCAGCAGCTTCAAAGACAGGGAAAGTGGCTACACCTTC. This codes for CASSFKDRESGYTF.

This rearrangement joins TRBV5-1 to TRBJ2-1, with D perhaps matching TRBD2 (6 bases). The CDR3 is made up of 14 amino acids. V was clipped by 3 bases and J by 4 bases, with 11 bases between them. Germline CDR1 is SGHRS and CDR2 is YFSETQ. CDR3 sequence: CASSSGLNYNEQFF. The CDR3 DNA is TGCGCCAGCAGCTCGGGACTGAATTACAATGAGCAGTTCTTC.

This sequence joins TRBV21-1 and TRBJ2-7; the table names TRBD1, a call not compared with the DNA. TRBV21-1 is described as a pseudogene. The CDR3 spans 23 residues. CDR3 residues: CASSKMKGKGPTATLTSRYEQYF. The DNA of the CDR3 is TGTGCCAGCAGCAAAATGAAGGGGAAGGGGCCGACAGCGACTCTCACGAGCCGCTACGAGCAGTACTTC.

The count of this clone is one. The rearrangement links TRBV12-5 to TRBJ2-7, with D tentatively TRBD2 (6 bases). Trimming pared 6 bases from V and 3 bases from J, leaving 18 bases between. The CDR3 has 15 residues. CDR1 LGHNT and CDR2 FRNRAP come from the germline V gene. As DNA, the CDR3 is TGTGCTAGTGGACGGGGACTTAGCCCTCTCTACGAGCAGTACTTC. Its protein is CASGRGLSPLYEQYF.

This sequence joins TRBV5-1 and TRBJ2-7; 9 bases align to TRBD1. This CDR3 is built from 15 residues. The ends lost 3 bases at V and 3 bases at J; junction bases unmatched: 7. Germline assignment: CDR1 SGHRS and CDR2 YFSETQ. The CDR3 reads CASSSRAGQGYEQYF. The CDR3 DNA sequence: TGCGCCAGCAGCTCGCGTGCGGGACAGGGCTACGAGCAGTACTTC.

The chain combines TRBV11-3 with TRBJ2-2; TRBD1 matches at 7 bases. Unmatched junction bases numbered 3, after V lost 1 base and J lost 4 bases. CDR3 length: 15 residues. Looked up from germline, CDR1 is SGHNT and CDR2 is YENEEA. The CDR3 here is CASSLGQGFTGELFF. The CDR3 nucleotides are TGTGCCAGCAGCTTAGGACAGGGCTTCACCGGGGAGCTGTTTTTT.

The chain is built from TRBV28 and TRBJ2-7; a possible D gene is TRBD2 (5 bases). Germline values: CDR1 MDHEN, CDR2 SYDVKM. The V end lost 6 bases, the J end lost 0 bases, and 18 bases lay between the germline ends. This CDR3 has 16 amino acids. This chain's CDR3 is CASSPPGSQSSYEQYF. As DNA, the CDR3 is TGTGCCAGCAGCCCCCCGGGGTCCCAGAGCTCCTACGAGCAGTACTTC.

The chain has TRBV5-1 and TRBJ2-3; D possibly corresponds to TRBD2 (7 bases). Per germline, CDR1 SGHRS and CDR2 YFSETQ. V lost 0 bases and J lost 5, with 13 bases in between. The CDR3 consists of 15 residues. CDR3 in amino acids: CASSLAPGGLDTQYF. CDR3 nucleotide sequence: TGCGCCAGCAGCTTGGCCCCGGGGGGCCTAGATACGCAGTATTTT.

The chain carries TRBV5-1 and TRBJ2-7; possible D gene TRBD1, 6 bases. The length of the CDR3 is 15 residues. Germline values: CDR1 SGHRS, CDR2 YFSETQ. Deletions cut 4 bases from V and 0 bases from J, with 14 bases between. The DNA for the CDR3 is TGCGCCAGCAGCCTCGGACAGCTGTTCTCCTACGAGCAGTACTTC. It codes for CASSLGQLFSYEQYF.

The J gene is TRBJ2-3, the V gene TRBV15, with 10 bases fitting TRBD2. The germline gives CDR1 LNHNV, CDR2 YYDKDF (reference sequence). The CDR3 spans 19 residues. With 0 bases clipped from V and 2 bases from J, the junction kept 11 bases outside the gene matches. In DNA, the CDR3 is TGTGCCACCAGCAGAGAAGGGGCTAGCGGGGGCCGCACCACAGATACGCAGTATTTT. This encodes CATSREGASGGRTTDTQYF.

This rearrangement joins TRBV7-9 to TRBJ2-7; TRBD2 aligns across 8 bases. This CDR3 region has 15 residues. Germline V lookup: CDR1 SEHNR, CDR2 FQNEAQ (reference sequence). V lost 6 bases, J lost 5 bases, and 12 bases stayed unmatched. As DNA, the CDR3 is TGTGCCAGCAGGAGCGGAACGGGAGGGCCCCACGAGCAGTACTTC. Translation: CASRSGTGGPHEQYF.

This chain joins TRBV18 and TRBJ1-2; D may be TRBD1 (6 bases). The germline V gene encodes CDR1 KGHSH and CDR2 LQKENI. This CDR3 comprises 15 residues. Trimming pared 5 bases from V and 0 bases from J, leaving 13 bases between. CDR3 nucleotides: TGTGCCAGCTCAACAGAACAGGGTCCTAACTATGGCTACACCTTC. Translated, it gives CASSTEQGPNYGYTF.

The rearrangement links TRBV27 to TRBJ1-6, with TRBD1 matching over 7 bases. From germline, CDR1 is MNHEY and CDR2 SMNVEV (reference sequence). J was trimmed by 9 bases and V by 4 bases; bases with no gene match: 9. The CDR3 runs 15 residues. Here the CDR3 reads CASSSTGVSSSPLHF. The CDR3 DNA is TGTGCCAGCAGTTCTACAGGGGTTAGCAGTTCACCCCTCCACTTT.

Comment on this clone: Within the sample, other DNA sequences also encode this same CDR3. The chain employs TRBV5-1 and TRBJ2-2, with D perhaps TRBD1 (5 bases). Germline loops: CDR1 SGHRS, CDR2 YFSETQ. The CDR3 spans 15 residues. The V end lost 0 bases, the J end lost 2 bases, and 8 bases lay between the germline ends. CDR3 DNA sequence: TGCGCCAGCAGCTTGGGTCAGGGAAACACCGGGGAGCTGTTTTTT. Its protein product is CASSLGQGNTGELFF.

The V and J genes are TRBV18 and TRBJ1-1; 7 bases fit TRBD1. The junction had 2 bases not matched to a gene; V was cut back by 3 bases and J by 1 base. CDR3 length: 14 amino acids. Germline CDR1 is KGHSH and CDR2 is LQKENI. CDR3 loop: CASSPPGGNTEAFF. CDR3 coding DNA: TGTGCCAGCTCACCGCCAGGGGGGAACACTGAAGCTTTCTTT.

This sequence joins TRBV7-6 and TRBJ1-2; 9 bases are shared with TRBD1. J was trimmed by 7 bases and V by 5 bases; bases with no gene match: 2. The germline gives CDR1 SGHVS, CDR2 FNYEAQ. CDR3 length equals 12 residues. The CDR3 loop is CASSQQGAGYTF. In DNA, the CDR3 is TGTGCCAGCAGCCAACAGGGGGCTGGCTACACCTTC.

The rearrangement joins TRBV15 to TRBJ2-7, with TRBD1 matching over 9 bases. Germline CDR1 reads LNHNV; CDR2 reads YYDKDF (reference sequence). This CDR3 has 16 residues. V shed 1 base and J 4 bases; nucleotides not matched to a gene: 8. CDR3 DNA: TGTGCCACCAGCAGAGCGTACAGGGGGCAAGGGTACGAGCAGTACTTC. Amino acids: CATSRAYRGQGYEQYF.

The chain has TRBV2 and TRBJ1-5; 10 bases are a match to TRBD1. CDR1 and CDR2 (germline): SNHLY, FYNNEI. CDR3 length: 18 residues. V shed 6 bases and J 7 bases; nucleotides not matched to a gene: 18. The chain's CDR3 is CASSVPGQGNPFSQPQHF. Written as DNA, the CDR3 is TGTGCCAGCAGCGTTCCGGGACAGGGGAATCCTTTTTCCCAGCCCCAGCATTTT.

The V call is TRBV9, the J call TRBJ1-4; weak D call: TRBD1 (6 bases). Germline loops: CDR1 SGDLS, CDR2 YYNGEE. V was cut by 4 bases and J by 5 bases, with 18 bases left in between. CDR3 size: 16 residues. The chain's CDR3 is CASSSPSGASNEKLFF. For the CDR3, the DNA is TGTGCCAGCAGCTCACCCTCAGGGGCGAGCAATGAAAAACTGTTTTTT.